In its sample, the clone carrying this T cell receptor (beta chain) was seen once. Antigen: not known. Assay used: immunoSEQ multiplex PCR; TCRdb lists only in-frame clones, some missing. This repertoire shows about 56,000 clones, roughly four fifths found once; its top ten account for 3% to 4%. The sample is drawn from a study of a mutant IDH1 vaccine in newly diagnosed glioma. About the research overall: Vaccines began 4-6 weeks after radiotherapy alone, or with temozolomide cycles. Previous care, which was radiotherapy, temozolomide, or both, most often involved both.

CDR1 and CDR2 from the germline V gene are SGHDT and YYEEEE. The CDR3 contains 14 residues. V dropped 4 bases and J dropped 4; count of bases not matched to a gene: 4. As to time point: week 47, end of study. Every vaccine dose comprised 300 ug of mutant IDH1 20-mer peptide plus topical imiquimod. Material: PBMCs, obtained from a glioma patient whose treatment included an IDH1 peptide vaccine. This chain connects TRBV5-6 to TRBJ1-2; 10 positions agree with TRBD1. The receptor comes from a woman aged 45-60 years with glioma. The CDR3 reads CASSNRQGAYGYTF. The CDR3 DNA reads TGTGCCAGCAGCAACCGACAGGGGGCCTATGGCTACACCTTC.